This T cell receptor (beta chain) appears in the sequencing data of a study of blood T cells in healthy people across ages. The count of this clonotype is one. Primers used in a second PCR of about 7 to 12 cycles were a sample-barcoded 5' primer and a J-beta primer mix. A template-switch adaptor that had 12 random nucleotides put a tag on each cDNA molecule. TCRdb re-analysed the 5' RACE reads in MiXCR, keeping a single row per CDR3 protein. Among roughly 1.4 million distinct CDR3 sequences listed, roughly 60% were seen once. CDR3 length: 14 residues. Germline CDR1 reads LGHDT; CDR2 reads YNNKEL (reference sequence). The ends were cut back, 2 bases at V and 3 bases at J, with 10 bases in the middle.

The sample was blood. The clonotype originates from a man younger than 30 in good health. V gene TRBV3-1 combines with J gene TRBJ1-1; D is unresolved. Written as DNA, the CDR3 is TGTGCCAGCAGCCAATTATCCAGAGACACTGAAGCTTTCTTT. It translates to CASSQLSRDTEAFF.